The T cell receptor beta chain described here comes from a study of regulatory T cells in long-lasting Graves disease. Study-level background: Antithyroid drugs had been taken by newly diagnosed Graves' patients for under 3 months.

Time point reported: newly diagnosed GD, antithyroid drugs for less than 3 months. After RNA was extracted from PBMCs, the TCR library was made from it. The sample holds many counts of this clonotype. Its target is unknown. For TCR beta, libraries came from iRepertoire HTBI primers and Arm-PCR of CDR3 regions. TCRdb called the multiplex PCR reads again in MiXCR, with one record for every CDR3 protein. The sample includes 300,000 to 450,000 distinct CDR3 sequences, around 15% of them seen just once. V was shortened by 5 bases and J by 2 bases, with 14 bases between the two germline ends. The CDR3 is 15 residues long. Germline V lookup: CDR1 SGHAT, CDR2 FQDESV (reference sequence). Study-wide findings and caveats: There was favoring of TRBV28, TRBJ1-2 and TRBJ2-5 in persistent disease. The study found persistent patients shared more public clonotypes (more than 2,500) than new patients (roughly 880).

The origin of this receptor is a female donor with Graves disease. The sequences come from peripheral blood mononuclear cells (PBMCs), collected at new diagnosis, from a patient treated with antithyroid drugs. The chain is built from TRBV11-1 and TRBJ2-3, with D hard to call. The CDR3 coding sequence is TGTGCCAGCAGCCCGTTTGCAGGCAACACAGATACGCAGTATTTT. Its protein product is CASSPFAGNTDTQYF.